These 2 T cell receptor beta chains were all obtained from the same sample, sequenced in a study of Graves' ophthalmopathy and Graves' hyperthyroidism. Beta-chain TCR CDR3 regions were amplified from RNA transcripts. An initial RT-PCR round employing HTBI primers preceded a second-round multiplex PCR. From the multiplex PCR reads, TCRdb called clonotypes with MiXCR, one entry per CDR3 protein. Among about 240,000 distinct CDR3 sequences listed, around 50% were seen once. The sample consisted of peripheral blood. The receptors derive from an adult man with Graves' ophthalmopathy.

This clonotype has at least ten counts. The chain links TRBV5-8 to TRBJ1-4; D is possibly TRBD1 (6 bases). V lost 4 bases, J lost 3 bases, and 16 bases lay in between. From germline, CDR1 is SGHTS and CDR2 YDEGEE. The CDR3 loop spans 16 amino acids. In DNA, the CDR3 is TGTGCCAGCAGCCTGGGGGCATCAACAGCTAATGAAAAACTGTTTTTT. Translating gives CASSLGASTANEKLFF.

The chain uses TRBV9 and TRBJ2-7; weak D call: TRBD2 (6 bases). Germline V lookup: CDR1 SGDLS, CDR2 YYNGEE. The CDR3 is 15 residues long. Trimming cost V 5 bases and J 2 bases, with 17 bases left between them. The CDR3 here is CASSYRAGKTYEQYF. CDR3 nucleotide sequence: TGTGCCAGCAGTTACCGGGCGGGGAAAACCTACGAGCAGTACTTC. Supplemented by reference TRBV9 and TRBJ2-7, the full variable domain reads DSGVTQTPKHLITATGQRVTLRCSPRSGDLSVYWYQQSLDQGLQFLIQYYNGEERAKGNILERFSAQQFPDLHSELNLSSLELGDSALYFCASSYRAGKTYEQYFGPGTRLTVT.